This T cell receptor beta chain was observed in a study of blood T cell repertoires in COVID-19. Trimming stripped 8 bases from V and 4 bases from J, with 20 bases between. The CDR3 covers 15 residues. Germline-derived CDR1 and CDR2 are MNHEY and SMNVEV (reference sequence). Assay: immunoSEQ multiplex PCR; the TCRdb copy retains only in-frame clones and omits some. The data show about 300,000 clones, around 90% seen once. Only one count was recorded for this clone. V is TRBV27 and J is TRBJ2-5, with D possibly matching TRBD2 (6 bases). Sequencing input: peripheral blood. The receptor comes from a man between 18 and 35 years old with active or convalescent COVID-19. The CDR3 DNA reads as TGTGCCAGCGGGGAAACGGGGGTATTGGGAGAGACCCAGTACTTC. Translated: CASGETGVLGETQYF.